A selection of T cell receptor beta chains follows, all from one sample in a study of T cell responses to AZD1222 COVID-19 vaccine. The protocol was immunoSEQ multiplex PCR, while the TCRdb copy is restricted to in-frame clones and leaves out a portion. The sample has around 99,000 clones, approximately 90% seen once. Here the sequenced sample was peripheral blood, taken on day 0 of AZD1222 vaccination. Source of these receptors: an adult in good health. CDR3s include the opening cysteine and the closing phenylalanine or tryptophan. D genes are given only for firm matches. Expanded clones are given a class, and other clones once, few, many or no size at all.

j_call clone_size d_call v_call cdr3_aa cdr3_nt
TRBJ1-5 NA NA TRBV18 CASSPDGNQPQHF TGTGCCAGCTCACCGGATGGCAATCAGCCCCAGCATTTT
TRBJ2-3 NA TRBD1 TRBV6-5 CASSYSQGASTDTQYF TGTGCCAGCAGTTACTCGCAGGGGGCAAGCACAGATACGCAGTATTTT
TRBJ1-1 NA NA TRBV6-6 CASTLSRGGGTEAFF TGTGCCAGCACCCTCTCGAGGGGGGGAGGGACTGAAGCTTTCTTT
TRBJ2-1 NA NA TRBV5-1 CASSPHNEQFF TGCGCCAGCAGCCCTCACAATGAGCAGTTCTTC
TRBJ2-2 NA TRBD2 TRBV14 CASSQRPSSGGIANTGELFF TGTGCCAGCAGCCAACGGCCTTCTAGCGGGGGTATCGCGAACACCGGGGAGCTGTTTTTT
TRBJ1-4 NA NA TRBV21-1 CASPRGMDEKLFF TGTGCCAGCCCCAGGGGGATGGACGAAAAACTGTTTTTT
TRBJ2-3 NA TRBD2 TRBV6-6 CASSRIISGTSSTDTQYF TGTGCCAGCAGTCGAATAATCTCCGGGACTAGCAGCACAGATACGCAGTATTTT
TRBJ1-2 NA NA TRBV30 CAWSAQTAYGYTF TGTGCCTGGAGTGCCCAGACAGCCTATGGCTACACCTTC
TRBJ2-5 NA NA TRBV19 CASRSLAEQETQYF TGTGCCAGTAGGTCACTAGCAGAGCAAGAGACCCAGTACTTC
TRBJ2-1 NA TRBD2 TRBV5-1 CASSSTGTSGRVEQFF TGCGCCAGCAGCTCAACCGGGACTAGCGGGAGGGTTGAGCAGTTCTTC
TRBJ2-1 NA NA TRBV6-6 CASKGGSSYNEQFF TGTGCCAGCAAGGGTGGTAGCTCCTACAATGAGCAGTTCTTC
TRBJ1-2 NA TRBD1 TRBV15 CATSSPDRDRANYGYTF TGTGCCACCAGCAGCCCAGACCGTGACAGGGCTAACTATGGCTACACCTTC
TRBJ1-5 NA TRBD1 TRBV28 CASIYSGGFNQPQHF TGTGCCAGCATCTATTCAGGGGGATTCAATCAGCCCCAGCATTTT
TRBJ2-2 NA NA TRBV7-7 CASSLGTSWGTGELFF TGTGCCAGCAGCTTAGGGACTTCCTGGGGGACCGGGGAGCTGTTTTTT
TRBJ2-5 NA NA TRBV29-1 CSVAEGGRETQYF TGCAGCGTTGCCGAGGGGGGACGAGAGACCCAGTACTTC
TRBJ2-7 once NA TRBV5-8 CASSFAGPAGQYF TGTGCCAGCAGCTTTGCCGGACCAGCAGGGCAGTACTTC
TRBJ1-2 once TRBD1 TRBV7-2 CASSLDRVLGYTF TGTGCCAGCAGCCTTGACAGGGTACTTGGCTACACCTTC
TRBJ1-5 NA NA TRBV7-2 CASSFRLNQPQHF TGTGCCAGCAGCTTTAGGTTAAATCAGCCCCAGCATTTT
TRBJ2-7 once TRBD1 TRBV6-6 CASRSLDRGQQYF TGTGCCAGCAGAAGCCTCGACAGGGGGCAGCAGTACTTC
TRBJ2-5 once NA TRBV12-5 CASAHPPPGEETQYF TGTGCTAGTGCCCACCCACCCCCCGGGGAAGAGACCCAGTACTTC
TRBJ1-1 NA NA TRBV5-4 CASSLGSGGTEAFF TGTGCCAGCAGCTTGGGGAGCGGGGGCACTGAAGCTTTCTTT
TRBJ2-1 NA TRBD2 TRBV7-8 CASSLGGLPGLAGPYNEQFF TGTGCCAGCAGCTTAGGGGGGTTACCGGGACTAGCGGGACCTTACAATGAGCAGTTCTTC
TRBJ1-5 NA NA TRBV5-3 CARRPQPNSNQPQHF TGTGCCAGAAGACCCCAGCCCAATAGCAATCAGCCCCAGCATTTT
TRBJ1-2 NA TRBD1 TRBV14 CASSPMGQANYGYTF TGTGCCAGCAGCCCAATGGGACAGGCTAACTATGGCTACACCTTC
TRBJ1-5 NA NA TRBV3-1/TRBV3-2 CASSQGPGGATIQPQHF TGTGCCAGCAGCCAAGGGCCCGGCGGGGCCACAATTCAGCCCCAGCATTTT
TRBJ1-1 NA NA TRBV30 CAWRTPTWQAAAEAFF TGTGCCTGGAGGACTCCTACGTGGCAGGCCGCCGCTGAAGCTTTCTTT
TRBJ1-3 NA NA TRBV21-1 CASSPPKVYTIYF TGTGCCAGCAGCCCTCCGAAGGTATACACCATATATTTT
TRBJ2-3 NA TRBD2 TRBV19 CASSIGRLAGGLDTQYF TGTGCCAGTAGTATCGGCCGACTAGCGGGAGGGTTAGATACGCAGTATTTT